Only a few counts were recorded for the clone carrying this TCR beta chain. Without any cell sorting, roughly 18-30 mg of bulk tissue yielded co-extracted RNA and DNA. These data originate in a study of tumor-infiltrating lymphocytes in primary liver carcinoma. The CDR3 contains 15 residues. Trimming removed 1 base from V and 9 bases from J, with 16 bases in between. CDR1 and CDR2 from the germline V gene are SGHAT and FQNNGV. Constant-region priming of around 490 ng total RNA yielded TCR beta cDNA. TCR beta libraries came from three nested multiplex PCR rounds using slightly modified ARM-PCR. TRBV1-TRBV30 forward primers paired with a C-beta reverse primer were used in the first two PCR rounds, which ran approximately 10 cycles each. Via MiXCR, TCRdb re-called the multiplex PCR reads, giving one row per CDR3 protein. The sample lists approximately 53,000 distinct CDR3 sequences; 65% to 85% were seen once.

The receptor was derived from a middle-aged man with primary liver carcinoma and hepatitis B virus infection. The chain links TRBV11-2 to TRBJ2-1; perhaps TRBD2 as D (6 bases). The material sequenced was liver tumor tissue from sampling region 5. Stated subset: tumor region T5, tumor centre. CDR3 in amino acids: CASSLVSGEGSEQFF. The DNA for the CDR3 is TGTGCCAGCAGCTTAGTGTCGGGGGAAGGTAGTGAGCAGTTCTTC.